These T cell receptor beta chains were read from a single sample in a study of T cell repertoires in cytomegalovirus infection. These receptors have no identified antigens. In TCRdb, the reads were re-called with MiXCR into one record per CDR3 protein. This table holds approximately 910,000 distinct CDR3 sequences, approximately 33% found once. This specimen consisted of cultured CD8+ T cells from PBMCs, obtained from culture after CMV antigen stimulation. The receptors here all came from a human donor in good health (CMV status not recorded). Some clones in this sample may be carry-over from other donors' samples. Both conserved end residues are trimmed from each CDR3. The D gene is left open where the match is weak.

cdr3_aa,v_call,d_call,j_call
ATSRDRPGSKDTQY,TRBV15,-,TRBJ2-3
ASSERGGQGRSGDNSPLH,TRBV25-1,TRBD1,TRBJ1-6
ASGQWGQGVGYT,TRBV12-5,TRBD1,TRBJ1-2
SALNRDQGKLF,TRBV20-1,-,TRBJ1-4
SARAAGHSYNEQF,TRBV20-1,TRBD2,TRBJ2-1
ASSFGGVYEQY,TRBV12-3/TRBV12-4,-,TRBJ2-7
ASSFGSVGTEAF,TRBV28,-,TRBJ1-1
ASSFEGSNQPQH,TRBV27,-,TRBJ1-5
ASWSGDEQF,TRBV6-8,-,TRBJ2-1
ASRGPIAEGSYNEQF,TRBV6-6,-,TRBJ2-1
ASSQPDRGTDTQY,TRBV7-6,TRBD1,TRBJ2-3
ASSESPGGANYGYT,TRBV10-2,TRBD1,TRBJ1-2
ASSLESTTEAF,TRBV7-6,-,TRBJ1-1
ATSRVRDSQVHNEQF,TRBV15,TRBD1,TRBJ2-1
SARVTGLETEAF,TRBV20-1,-,TRBJ1-1
ASSGPLLSGPNQPQH,TRBV6-1,-,TRBJ1-5
ASSLYLGTYNEQF,TRBV11-2,-,TRBJ2-1
VTSDRQPSTYNSPLH,TRBV24-1,-,TRBJ1-6
ASSVGPLPSAAYNEQF,TRBV9,-,TRBJ2-1
ASGLVDSLPRRAAAF,TRBV12-5,-,TRBJ1-1
ASSPGTGNSPLH,TRBV27,TRBD1,TRBJ1-6
ASSPQRQSLH,TRBV12-3/TRBV12-4,-,TRBJ1-6
ATSSLRDIEAF,TRBV15,-,TRBJ1-1
ASSRASGRETQY,TRBV5-6,-,TRBJ2-5
ASRLREMNTEAF,TRBV28,-,TRBJ1-1
ATPIVGPRYNEQF,TRBV2,-,TRBJ2-1
ASSTLGQENTGELF,TRBV5-1,TRBD1,TRBJ2-2
ASSLIPMNSPLH,TRBV5-6,-,TRBJ1-6
AISGAGTRGRDSPLH,TRBV10-3,-,TRBJ1-6
ASSSWSDDVAGELF,TRBV7-9,-,TRBJ2-2
ASSTRLAGGPDTQY,TRBV7-4,TRBD2,TRBJ2-3
ASSRDRGDHNQPQH,TRBV7-9,TRBD1,TRBJ1-5
ASSQDGILPLH,TRBV4-3,-,TRBJ1-6
AAMTQASGGTANTGELF,TRBV24-1,TRBD2,TRBJ2-2
ATLRDTGSYEQY,TRBV10-3,-,TRBJ2-7
ASSPTESDSPLH,TRBV5-6,-,TRBJ1-6
SAVGTGGVRH,TRBV20-1,TRBD1,TRBJ1-5
AISGPSGDQETQY,TRBV10-3,TRBD2,TRBJ2-5
ASSLERLSTDTQY,TRBV5-1,-,TRBJ2-3
ASSLPDRSNTEAF,TRBV7-3,-,TRBJ1-1
SVPGGGSQPQH,TRBV20-1,-,TRBJ1-5
ASSDGTAQGNTEAF,TRBV9,TRBD1,TRBJ1-1
ASSLSAGSGYT,TRBV27,-,TRBJ1-2
ASSETQGLGNYEQY,TRBV11-2,-,TRBJ2-7
ASSQVSKETQY,TRBV4-1,-,TRBJ2-5
ASSLAPGVHGGYT,TRBV7-2,-,TRBJ1-2
ASGLQGNRAMNTEAF,TRBV6-1,-,TRBJ1-1
ASSGLTRTAGNEQF,TRBV2,-,TRBJ2-1
ASNNEDGFSEAF,TRBV5-4,-,TRBJ1-1
SAWTSGGDRSTDTQY,TRBV20-1,TRBD2,TRBJ2-3
ASSEGGQTDTQY,TRBV4-3,-,TRBJ2-3
SATDRPGEKLF,TRBV20-1,TRBD1,TRBJ1-4
ASSQRTSSTDTQY,TRBV9,-,TRBJ2-3
ASSQSVWGDGYT,TRBV23-1,-,TRBJ1-2
ASSRGTSDTDTQY,TRBV5-3,TRBD2,TRBJ2-3
ASKGKGVYNEQF,TRBV19,-,TRBJ2-1
ASCRGHSAYNSPLH,TRBV27,-,TRBJ1-6
ATSREDRPGTEAF,TRBV15,-,TRBJ1-1
ASSYGTVMFQETQY,TRBV6-2/TRBV6-3,TRBD1,TRBJ2-5
ANNRAIYGYT,TRBV7-9,-,TRBJ1-2